The 3 T cell receptor beta chains listed next were all sequenced from one sample in a study of blood T cell repertoires in COVID-19. Repertoires were generated with immunoSEQ multiplex PCR, while TCRdb's copy carries only in-frame clones and drops some. The data show under 200,000 clones, 81% seen once. What was sequenced was PBMCs or T cells enriched from blood (not recorded which). Source of these receptors: a woman aged 40 to 49 with acute COVID-19.

The chain combines TRBV2 with TRBJ2-2, with a possible D match to TRBD2 (6 bases). The germline V gene has CDR1 SNHLY and CDR2 FYNNEI. V lost 6 bases to trimming and J lost 2 bases, with 10 bases between them. This CDR3 is 14 amino acids long. The CDR3 region is CASRGGLNTGELFF. Here the CDR3 DNA reads TGTGCCAGCAGGGGGGGACTTAACACCGGGGAGCTGTTTTTT.

V and J are TRBV15 and TRBJ1-2, with a weak D call TRBD1 (6 bases). Germline loops: CDR1 LNHNV, CDR2 YYDKDF (reference sequence). V lost 0 bases and J lost 2, with 7 bases in between. The CDR3 runs to 14 residues. CDR3 coding DNA: TGTGCCACCAGCAGAGAGGACAGCAACTATGGCTACACCTTC. Its protein product is CATSREDSNYGYTF.

The CDR3 reads CASSPLAGGPGELFF. The CDR3 nucleotides are TGTGCCAGCAGCCCACTAGCGGGAGGGCCCGGGGAGCTGTTTTTT. The rearrangement uses TRBV7-3 and TRBJ2-2; 13 bases agree with TRBD2. This CDR3 has 15 amino acids. Unmatched junction bases numbered 3, after V lost 5 bases and J lost 6 bases. CDR1 and CDR2 from the germline V gene are SGHTA and FQGTGA.